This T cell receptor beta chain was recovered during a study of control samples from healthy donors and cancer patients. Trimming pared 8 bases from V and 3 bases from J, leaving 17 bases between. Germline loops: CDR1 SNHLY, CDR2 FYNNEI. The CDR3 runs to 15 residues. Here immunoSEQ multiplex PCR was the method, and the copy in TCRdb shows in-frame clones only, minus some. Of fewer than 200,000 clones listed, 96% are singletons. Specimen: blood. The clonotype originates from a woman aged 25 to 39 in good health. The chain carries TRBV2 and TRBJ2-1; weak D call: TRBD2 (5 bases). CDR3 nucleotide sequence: TGTGCCAGCCGGGGTGGGCCCCTGAGCTACAATGAGCAGTTCTTC. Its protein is CASRGGPLSYNEQFF.